The clone carrying this T cell receptor beta chain appeared a single time. The antigen is unknown. Single viable CD3+CD4+CD8-CD45RO+ cells were sorted as the memory CD4+ T cells. The data were taken from a study of memory CD4+ T cells and cytomegalovirus serostatus. Across the whole study: Donors were healthy Belgian adults, under ten CMV seropositive and under 30 seronegative. Points from the study as a whole: About 40% of the roughly 150 known CMV-associated TCRbeta sequences appeared in CD4+ memory.

The CDR3 has 13 amino acids. After removal of 8 bases from V and 0 bases from J, the junction contained 5 bases not matched to a gene. Germline V lookup: CDR1 SQVTM, CDR2 ANQGSEA. Assay: immunoSEQ multiplex PCR; the TCRdb copy retains only in-frame clones and omits some. The sample has fewer than 40,000 clones; roughly 80% are singletons. The chain employs TRBV29-1 and TRBJ1-2; 8 bases line up with TRBD1. This clonotype was sampled from an adult in good health and CMV-seronegative. The sequenced material came from memory CD4+ T cells from blood. This chain's CDR3 is CSFNRGSNYGYTF. In DNA, the CDR3 is TGCAGCTTTAACAGGGGGTCTAACTATGGCTACACCTTC.